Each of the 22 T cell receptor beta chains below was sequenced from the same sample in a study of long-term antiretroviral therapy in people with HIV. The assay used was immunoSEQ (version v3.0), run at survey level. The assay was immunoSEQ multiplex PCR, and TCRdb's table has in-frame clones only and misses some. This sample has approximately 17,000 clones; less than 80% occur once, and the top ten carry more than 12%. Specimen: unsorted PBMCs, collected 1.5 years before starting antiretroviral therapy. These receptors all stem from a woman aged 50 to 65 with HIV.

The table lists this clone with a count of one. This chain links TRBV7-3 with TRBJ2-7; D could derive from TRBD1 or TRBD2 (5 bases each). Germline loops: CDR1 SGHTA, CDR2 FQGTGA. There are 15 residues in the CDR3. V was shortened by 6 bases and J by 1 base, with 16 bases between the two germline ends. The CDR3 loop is CASRKARDGSYEQYV. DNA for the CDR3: TGTGCCAGCAGGAAAGCACGGGACGGTTCCTACGAGCAGTACGTC.

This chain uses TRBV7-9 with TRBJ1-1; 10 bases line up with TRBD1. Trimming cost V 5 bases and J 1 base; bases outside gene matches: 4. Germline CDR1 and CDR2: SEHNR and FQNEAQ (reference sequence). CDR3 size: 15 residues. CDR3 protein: CASSTGTGENTEAFF. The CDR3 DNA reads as TGTGCCAGCAGCACCGGGACAGGGGAGAACACTGAAGCTTTCTTT. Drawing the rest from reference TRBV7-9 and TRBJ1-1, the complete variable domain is DTGVSQNPRHKITKRGQNVTFRCDPISEHNRLYWYRQTLGQGPEFLTYFQNEAQLEKSRLLSDRFSAERPKGSFSTLEIQRTEQGDSAMYLCASSTGTGENTEAFFGQGTRLTVV.

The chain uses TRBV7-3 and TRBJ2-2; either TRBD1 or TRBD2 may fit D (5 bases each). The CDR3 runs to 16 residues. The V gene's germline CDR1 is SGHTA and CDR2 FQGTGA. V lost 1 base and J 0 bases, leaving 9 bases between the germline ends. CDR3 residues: CASSLRGPTNTGELFF. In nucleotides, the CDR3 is TGTGCCAGCAGCTTAAGGGGACCCACGAACACCGGGGAGCTGTTTTTT.

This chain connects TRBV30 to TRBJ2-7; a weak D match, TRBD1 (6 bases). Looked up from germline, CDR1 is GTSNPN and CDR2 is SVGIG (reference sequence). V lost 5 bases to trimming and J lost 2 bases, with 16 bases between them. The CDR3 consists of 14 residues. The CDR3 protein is CAWAQGTRTYEQYF. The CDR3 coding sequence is TGTGCCTGGGCACAGGGTACTAGGACCTACGAGCAGTACTTC. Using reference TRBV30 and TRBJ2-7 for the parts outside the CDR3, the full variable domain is SQTIHQWPATLVQPVGSPLSLECTVEGTSNPNLYWYRQAAGRGLQLLFYSVGIGQISSEVPQNLSASRPQDRQFILSSKKLLLSDSGFYLCAWAQGTRTYEQYFGPGTRLTVT.

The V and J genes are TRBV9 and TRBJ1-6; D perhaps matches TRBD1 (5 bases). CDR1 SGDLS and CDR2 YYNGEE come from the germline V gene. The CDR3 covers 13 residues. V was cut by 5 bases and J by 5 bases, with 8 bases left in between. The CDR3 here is CASSQGNNSPLHF. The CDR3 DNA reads TGTGCCAGCAGTCAGGGTAATAATTCACCCCTCCACTTT.

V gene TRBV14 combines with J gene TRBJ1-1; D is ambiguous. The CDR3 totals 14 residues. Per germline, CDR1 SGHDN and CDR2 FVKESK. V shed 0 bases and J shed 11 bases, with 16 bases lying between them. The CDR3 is CASSQELRVRVAFF. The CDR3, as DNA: TGTGCCAGCAGCCAAGAATTGAGGGTTCGGGTGGCTTTCTTT.

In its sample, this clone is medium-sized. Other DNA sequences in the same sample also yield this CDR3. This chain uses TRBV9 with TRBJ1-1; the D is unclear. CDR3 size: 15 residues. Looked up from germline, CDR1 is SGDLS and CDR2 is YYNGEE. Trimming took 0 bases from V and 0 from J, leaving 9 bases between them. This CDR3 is CASSVGQFMNTEAFF. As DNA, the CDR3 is TGTGCCAGCAGCGTAGGGCAATTTATGAACACTGAAGCTTTCTTT.

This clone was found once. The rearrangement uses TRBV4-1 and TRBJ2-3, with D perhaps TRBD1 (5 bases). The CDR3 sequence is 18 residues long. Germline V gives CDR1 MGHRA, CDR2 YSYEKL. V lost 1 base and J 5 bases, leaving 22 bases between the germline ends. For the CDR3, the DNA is TGCGCCAGCAGCCAAGGGTCCTTGATTGCAGGGCAGGGAGATACGCAGTATTTT. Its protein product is CASSQGSLIAGQGDTQYF.

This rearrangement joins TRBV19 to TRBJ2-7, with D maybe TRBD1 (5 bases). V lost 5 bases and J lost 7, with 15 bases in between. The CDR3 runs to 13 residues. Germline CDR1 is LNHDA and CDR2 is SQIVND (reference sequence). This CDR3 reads CASSSYGHPEQYF. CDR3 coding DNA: TGTGCCAGTAGTTCTTACGGACACCCGGAGCAGTACTTC.

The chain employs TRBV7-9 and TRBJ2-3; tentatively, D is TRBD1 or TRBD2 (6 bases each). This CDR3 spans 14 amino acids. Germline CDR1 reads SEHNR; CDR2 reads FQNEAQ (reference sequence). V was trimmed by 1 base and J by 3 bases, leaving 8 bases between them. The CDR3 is CASSLGGATDTQYF. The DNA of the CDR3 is TGTGCCAGCAGCTTAGGGGGGGCAACAGATACGCAGTATTTT.

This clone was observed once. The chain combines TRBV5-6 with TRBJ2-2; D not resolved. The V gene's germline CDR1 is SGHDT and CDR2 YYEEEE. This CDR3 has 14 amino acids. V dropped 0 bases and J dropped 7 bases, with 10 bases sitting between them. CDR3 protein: CASSLGRPLGELFF. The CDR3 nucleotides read TGTGCCAGCAGCTTGGGTCGGCCCCTCGGGGAGCTGTTTTTT.

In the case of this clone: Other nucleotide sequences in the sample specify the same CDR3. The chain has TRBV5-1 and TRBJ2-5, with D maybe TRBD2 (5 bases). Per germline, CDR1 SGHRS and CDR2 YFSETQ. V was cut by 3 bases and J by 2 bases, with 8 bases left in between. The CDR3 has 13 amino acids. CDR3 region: CASSSPGQETQYF. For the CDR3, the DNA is TGCGCCAGCAGCTCCCCGGGACAAGAGACCCAGTACTTC.

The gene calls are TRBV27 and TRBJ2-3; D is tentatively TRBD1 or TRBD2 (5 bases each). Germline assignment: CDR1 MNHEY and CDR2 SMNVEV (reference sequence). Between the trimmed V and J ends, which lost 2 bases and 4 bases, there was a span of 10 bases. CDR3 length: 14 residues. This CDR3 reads CASSLMGRSDTQYF. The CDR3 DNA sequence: TGTGCCAGCAGTTTAATGGGACGATCAGATACGCAGTATTTT.

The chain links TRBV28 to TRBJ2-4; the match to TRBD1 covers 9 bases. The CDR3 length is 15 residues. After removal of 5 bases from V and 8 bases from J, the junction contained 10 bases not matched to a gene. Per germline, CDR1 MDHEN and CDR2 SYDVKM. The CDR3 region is CASSPSGTGRYIQYF. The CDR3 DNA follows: TGTGCCAGCAGTCCCTCCGGGACAGGGAGGTACATTCAGTACTTC. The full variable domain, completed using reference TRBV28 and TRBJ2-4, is DVKVTQSSRYLVKRTGEKVFLECVQDMDHENMFWYRQDPGLGLRLIYFSYDVKMKEKGDIPEGYSVSREKKERFSLILESASTNQTSMYLCASSPSGTGRYIQYFGAGTRLSVL.

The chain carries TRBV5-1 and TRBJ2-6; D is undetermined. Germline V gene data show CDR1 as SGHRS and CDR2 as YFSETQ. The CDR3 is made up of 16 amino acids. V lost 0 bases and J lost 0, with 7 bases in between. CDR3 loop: CASSLDGVSGANVLTF. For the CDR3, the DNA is TGCGCCAGCAGCTTGGACGGAGTCTCTGGGGCCAACGTCCTGACTTTC.

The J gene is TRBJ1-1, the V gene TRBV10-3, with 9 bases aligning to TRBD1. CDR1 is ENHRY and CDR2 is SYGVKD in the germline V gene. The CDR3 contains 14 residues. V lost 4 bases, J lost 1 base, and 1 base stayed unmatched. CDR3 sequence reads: CAISGQGGNTEAFF. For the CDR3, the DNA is TGTGCCATCAGTGGACAGGGGGGGAACACTGAAGCTTTCTTT.

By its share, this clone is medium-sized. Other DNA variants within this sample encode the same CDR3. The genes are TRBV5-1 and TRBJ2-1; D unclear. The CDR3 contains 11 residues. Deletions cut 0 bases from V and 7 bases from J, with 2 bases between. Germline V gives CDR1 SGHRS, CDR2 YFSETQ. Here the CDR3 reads CASSLGNEQFF. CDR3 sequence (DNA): TGCGCCAGCAGCTTGGGAAATGAGCAGTTCTTC.

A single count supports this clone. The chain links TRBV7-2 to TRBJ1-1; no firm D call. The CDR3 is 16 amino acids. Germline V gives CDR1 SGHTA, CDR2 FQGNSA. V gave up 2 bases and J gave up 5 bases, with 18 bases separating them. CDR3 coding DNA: TGTGCCAGCAGCTTATGGTCGGGAACCCGAAGGACTGAAGCTTTCTTT. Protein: CASSLWSGTRRTEAFF.

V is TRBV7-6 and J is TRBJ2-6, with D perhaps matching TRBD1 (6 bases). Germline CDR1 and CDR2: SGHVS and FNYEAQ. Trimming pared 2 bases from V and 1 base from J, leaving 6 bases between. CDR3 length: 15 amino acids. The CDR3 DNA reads TGTGCCAGCAGCTTAAGGGGGTCTGGGGCCAACGTCCTGACTTTC. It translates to CASSLRGSGANVLTF. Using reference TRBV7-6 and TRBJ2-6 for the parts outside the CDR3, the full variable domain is GAGVSQSPRYKVTKRGQDVALRCDPISGHVSLYWYRQALGQGPEFLTYFNYEAQQDKSGLPNDRFSAERPEGSISTLTIQRTEQRDSAMYRCASSLRGSGANVLTFGAGSRLTVL.

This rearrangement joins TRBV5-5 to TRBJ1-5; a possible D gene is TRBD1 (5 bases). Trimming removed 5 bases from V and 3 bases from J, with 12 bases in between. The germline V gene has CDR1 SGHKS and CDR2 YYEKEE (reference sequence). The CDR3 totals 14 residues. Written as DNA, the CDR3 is TGTGCCAGCAGTATGGGACGGAACAATCAGCCCCAGCATTTT. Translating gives CASSMGRNNQPQHF.

The DNA of the CDR3 is TGCGCCAGCAGCTTGATGCCGGGGGCCGACTACAATGAGCAGTTCTTC. Translating gives CASSLMPGADYNEQFF. The genes are TRBV5-1 and TRBJ2-1; the D gene could be TRBD1 or TRBD2 (6 bases each). Trimming stripped 1 base from V and 3 bases from J, with 14 bases between. CDR3 length equals 16 residues. CDR1 is SGHRS and CDR2 is YFSETQ in the germline V gene. Full variable domain (remainder filled in from reference TRBV5-1 and TRBJ2-1): KAGVTQTPRYLIKTRGQQVTLSCSPISGHRSVSWYQQTPGQGLQFLFEYFSETQRNKGNFPGRFSGRQFSNSRSEMNVSTLELGDSALYLCASSLMPGADYNEQFFGPGTRLTVL.

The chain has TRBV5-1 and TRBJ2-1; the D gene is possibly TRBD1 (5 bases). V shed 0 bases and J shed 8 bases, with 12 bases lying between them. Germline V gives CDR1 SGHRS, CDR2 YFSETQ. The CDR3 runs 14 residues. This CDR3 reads CASSLEVQGHEQFF. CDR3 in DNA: TGCGCCAGCAGCTTGGAAGTTCAGGGCCATGAGCAGTTCTTC.